Below are 20 T cell receptor beta chains sequenced from a single sample in a study of naive and memory T cell subsets (dated by TCRdb to about 2017). The library was generated by UMI-ligation and nested PCR. Sequencing was carried out with an Illumina MiSeq. To cover both TRBC1 and TRBC2, the beta constant-region primer consisted of an equimolar mix of two oligonucleotides. TCRdb applied fastp at Q25 and MiXCR to the public reads, then kept only in-frame beta chains. CDR3 protein sequences are deduplicated, and each keeps its most common genes and DNA. Present in this sample are roughly 91,000 distinct CDR3 sequences, roughly 14% of which were seen just once. Around 0.9% of the sample is taken by the ten largest. The sample comprised central memory CD4+ T cells from blood. The cell subset or site label here, explained by the study, means: central memory, CD45RA- CD27+. Receptors were obtained from a human donor in good health.

Many counts were recorded for this clonotype. The chain joins TRBV29-1 to TRBJ2-3; 10 bases are a match to TRBD1. V was clipped by 4 bases and J by 4 bases; unmatched bases: 5. The V gene's germline CDR1 is SQVTM and CDR2 ANQGSEA. The CDR3 is 14 residues long. The CDR3 protein is CSVAGTGAADTQYF. In DNA, the CDR3 is TGCAGCGTTGCCGGGACAGGGGCTGCAGATACGCAGTATTTT.

The chain employs TRBV7-3 and TRBJ1-1; 11 bases match TRBD1. The CDR3 totals 13 residues. Looked up from germline, CDR1 is SGHTA and CDR2 is FQGTGA. V gave up 5 bases and J gave up 10 bases; unmatched junction bases: 6. CDR3 bases: TGTGCCAGCAGCCCCGGGACAGGGGGGATAGCTTTCTTT. Translated: CASSPGTGGIAFF.

This rearrangement joins TRBV5-4 to TRBJ2-1; TRBD2 matches 8 bases. The trim removed 4 bases at V and 5 bases at J, leaving 11 bases unmatched. Germline CDR1 SGHNT, CDR2 YYREEE (reference sequence). The CDR3 sequence is 16 residues long. The CDR3 nucleotides are TGTGCCAGCAGCAAGGGGGGACTAGGAGAAAACAATGAGCAGTTCTTC. It codes for CASSKGGLGENNEQFF.

J is TRBJ2-7 and V is TRBV29-1; no reliable D call. CDR1 and CDR2 from the germline V gene are SQVTM and ANQGSEA. The V end lost 3 bases, the J end lost 2 bases, and 8 bases lay between the germline ends. The CDR3 is made up of 12 amino acids. The CDR3 region is CSVESPAYEQYF. DNA for the CDR3: TGCAGCGTTGAGAGTCCAGCCTACGAGCAGTACTTC.

This rearrangement joins TRBV2 to TRBJ1-3; a possible D gene is TRBD1 (6 bases). V lost 7 bases and J lost 0, with 13 bases in between. The CDR3 sequence is 15 residues long. CDR1 is SNHLY and CDR2 is FYNNEI in the germline V gene. In nucleotides, the CDR3 is TGTGCCAGCATCCGGACAGCGCACTCTGGAAACACCATATATTTT. Translated, it gives CASIRTAHSGNTIYF.

V usage is TRBV20-1 and J usage is TRBJ2-3, with TRBD2 identical over 10 bases. CDR1 and CDR2 (germline): DFQATT, SNEGSKA (reference sequence). CDR3 length: 15 residues. J was trimmed by 5 bases and V by 6 bases; bases with no gene match: 11. The CDR3 sequence is CSAMGLAGVLDTQYF. Written as DNA, the CDR3 is TGCAGTGCAATGGGGCTAGCGGGAGTGTTAGATACGCAGTATTTT.

In its sample, this clonotype was seen a few times. The chain links TRBV12-3 or TRBV12-4 to TRBJ2-7; D call uncertain. The CDR3 length is 11 residues. Deletions cut 9 bases from V and 5 bases from J, with 11 bases between. The CDR3 spells CASAFYDEQYF. In DNA form, the CDR3 reads TGTGCCAGTGCGTTCTACGACGAGCAGTACTTC.

This clonotype showed up just a few times. This rearrangement joins TRBV10-3 to TRBJ2-2; 10 nucleotides agree with TRBD1. V was pared by 3 bases and J by 6 bases, with 1 base of the junction left unmatched. Germline assignment: CDR1 ENHRY and CDR2 SYGVKD. The CDR3 loop spans 14 amino acids. The CDR3 DNA sequence: TGTGCCATCAGTGAAGGGACAGGGGCCGGGGAGCTGTTTTTT. Translating it yields CAISEGTGAGELFF.

The chain links TRBV19 to TRBJ1-5; D is undetermined. The CDR3 extends over 14 amino acids. The V and J ends lost 7 bases and 3 bases respectively, with 13 bases between them. CDR1 and CDR2 (germline): LNHDA, SQIVND (reference sequence). The CDR3 protein is CASKSVPNNQPQHF. The CDR3 nucleotides are TGTGCCAGTAAGAGTGTCCCCAACAATCAGCCCCAGCATTTT.

In this sample, this clonotype turned up a few times. V and J are TRBV20-1 and TRBJ2-3, with 7 bases fitting TRBD2. V lost 5 bases, J lost 4 bases, and 9 bases stayed unmatched. The CDR3 loop spans 14 amino acids. Germline CDR1 DFQATT, CDR2 SNEGSKA (reference sequence). The CDR3 spells CSAVSGMGADTQYF. For the CDR3, the DNA is TGCAGTGCTGTCAGCGGGATGGGGGCAGATACGCAGTATTTT.

The table lists this clonotype with a few counts. This chain uses TRBV20-1 with TRBJ2-7, with a weak D call TRBD1 (6 bases). CDR1 DFQATT and CDR2 SNEGSKA come from the germline V gene (reference sequence). The CDR3 has 15 residues. Trimming pared 3 bases from V and 12 bases from J, leaving 27 bases between. The DNA of the CDR3 is TGCAGTGCTAGCCAGGTGGGGGCAGGTGGGCCCCGTCGGTACTTC. Protein sequence: CSASQVGAGGPRRYF.

A few counts support this clonotype. The chain uses TRBV7-2 and TRBJ2-1, with 8 bases that match TRBD2. Germline-derived CDR1 and CDR2 are SGHTA and FQGNSA. This CDR3 has 15 residues. J was trimmed by 0 bases and V by 5 bases; bases with no gene match: 3. The CDR3 is CASSKTSVSYNEQFF. DNA of the CDR3: TGTGCCAGCAGCAAGACTAGCGTCTCCTACAATGAGCAGTTCTTC. The entire variable domain, with the rest obtained from reference TRBV7-2 and TRBJ2-1, is as follows: GAGVSQSPSNKVTEKGKDVELRCDPISGHTALYWYRQSLGQGLEFLIYFQGNSAPDKSGLPSDRFSAERTGGSVSTLTIQRTQQEDSAVYLCASSKTSVSYNEQFFGPGTRLTVL.

This clonotype occurred many times. This rearrangement joins TRBV4-3 to TRBJ2-1; TRBD2 matches 7 bases. Germline CDR1 is LGHNA and CDR2 is YSLEER. The V segment lost 3 bases and the J segment 13 bases; nucleotides outside the gene matches: 9. The CDR3 runs 13 residues. The CDR3 DNA reads as TGCGCCAGCAGCCATTCATCTAGCGGTGTTCAGTTCTTC. As protein: CASSHSSSGVQFF.

This clonotype was seen only a few times. CDR3 coding DNA: TGTGCCAGCAGCCAAAGGACAGGCTACGAGCAGTACTTC. It codes for CASSQRTGYEQYF. The V call is TRBV14, the J call TRBJ2-7; 7 bases agree with TRBD1. The V and J ends lost 2 bases and 3 bases, in that order; junction bases with no gene match: 1. CDR1 and CDR2 (germline): SGHDN, FVKESK. This CDR3 spans 13 amino acids.

The rearrangement uses TRBV7-2 and TRBJ1-5; 9 positions agree with TRBD1. This CDR3 has 15 amino acids. From germline, CDR1 is SGHTA and CDR2 FQGNSA. Trimming removed 1 base from V and 5 bases from J; junction bases left unmatched: 3. As DNA, the CDR3 is TGTGCCAGCAGCTTAGTTCGGACAGGGGATCAGCCCCAGCATTTT. Residues: CASSLVRTGDQPQHF.

The V and J genes are TRBV29-1 and TRBJ2-1, with TRBD2 matching over 8 bases. The J segment lost 8 bases and the V segment lost 2 bases, leaving 8 bases of the junction unmatched. CDR1 SQVTM and CDR2 ANQGSEA come from the germline V gene. The CDR3 spans 14 residues. Here the CDR3 DNA reads TGCAGCGTTGAACGCCGGCGGGAGGTTGATGAGCAGTTCTTC. As protein: CSVERRREVDEQFF.

The chain carries TRBV6-5 and TRBJ1-2, with 8 positions matching TRBD1. The ends lost 4 bases at V and 6 bases at J; junction bases unmatched: 10. Germline lookup yields CDR1 MNHEY and CDR2 SVGAGI. The CDR3 totals 15 residues. CDR3 nucleotides: TGTGCCAGCAGTTCAGTAGACAGGGGTCATGATGGCTACACCTTC. It encodes CASSSVDRGHDGYTF.

This chain connects TRBV5-4 to TRBJ2-1; 8 positions match TRBD2. V was clipped by 4 bases and J by 5 bases; unmatched bases: 11. Germline loops: CDR1 SGHNT, CDR2 YYREEE (reference sequence). The CDR3 is made up of 16 amino acids. The CDR3 spells CASSPPSGRANNEQFF. The CDR3 DNA sequence: TGTGCCAGCAGCCCCCCGTCCGGGAGGGCCAACAATGAGCAGTTCTTC.

V gene TRBV3-1 combines with J gene TRBJ1-6; D unresolved. Germline assignment: CDR1 LGHDT and CDR2 YNNKEL (reference sequence). The CDR3 extends over 14 amino acids. V was cut by 1 base and J by 9 bases, with 10 bases left in between. This CDR3 is CASSQVSGGSPLHF. CDR3 nucleotide sequence: TGTGCCAGCAGCCAAGTGTCAGGAGGTTCACCCCTCCACTTT.

V and J are TRBV12-3 or TRBV12-4 and TRBJ2-5; 8 nucleotides align to TRBD2. V lost 4 bases, J lost 1 base, and 11 bases stayed unmatched. This CDR3 is built from 17 residues. CDR3 loop: CASSSSRQREIQETQYF. The CDR3 region has the DNA TGTGCCAGCAGTTCCAGCCGGCAGCGGGAGATCCAAGAGACCCAGTACTTC.